This T cell receptor (beta chain) appears in the sequencing data of a study of T cell responses to AZD1222 COVID-19 vaccine. This table comes from immunoSEQ multiplex PCR, and its TCRdb copy is limited to in-frame clones, with some not included. The profile shows some 150,000 clones, 92% of them singletons. This CDR3 contains 15 residues. V was cut by 0 bases and J by 1 base, with 9 bases left in between. The germline V gene has CDR1 KGHSH and CDR2 LQKENI. The sample in question was peripheral blood, obtained 28 days after the second AZD1222 dose. This TCR was recovered from an adult who received the AZD1222 COVID-19 vaccine. The chain recombines TRBV18 with TRBJ1-1; TRBD1 might be the D (5 bases). Written as DNA, the CDR3 is TGTGCCAGCTCACCACCGGGACGGACGAACACTGAAGCTTTCTTT. This sequence encodes CASSPPGRTNTEAFF. Based on the CDR3 plus reference TRBV18 and TRBJ1-1, the full variable domain is NAGVMQNPRHLVRRRGQEARLRCSPMKGHSHVYWYRQLPEEGLKFMVYLQKENIIDESGMPKERFSAEFPKEGPSILRIQQVVRGDSAAYFCASSPPGRTNTEAFFGQGTRLTVV.